A selection of T cell receptor beta chains follows, all from one sample in a study of blood T cell repertoires in COVID-19. Clones were read by immunoSEQ multiplex PCR, and TCRdb kept only the in-frame ones, dropping some. This sample has around 160,000 clones, with roughly 90% found just once. The specimen was PBMCs or T cells enriched from blood (not recorded which). The receptors were gathered from a woman aged 25-40 years with acute COVID-19. Both conserved end residues are part of each CDR3. The D gene is left open where the match is weak. Clone size, where shown, is once, few, many, or a class for clones that have expanded.

>TRBV29-1|once|-|TRBJ1-2
TGCAGCGTTGAGGACTGGGAAGGCTACACCTTC
CSVEDWEGYTF
>TRBV7-9|few|TRBD1|TRBJ1-3
TGTGCCAGCAGCTCAGGGACAGGGATTGGATACACCATATATTTT
CASSSGTGIGYTIYF
>TRBV5-5|-|TRBD1|TRBJ2-2
TGTGCCAGCAGCTTGACCCGACAGGGGGGAACCGGGGAGCTGTTTTTT
CASSLTRQGGTGELFF
>TRBV20-1|-|-|TRBJ1-3
TGCAGTGCTTGGACTTCGAACACCATATATTTT
CSAWTSNTIYF
>TRBV10-3|once|-|TRBJ2-7
TGTGCCATCAGTGAGTCGGCGGTCGGCGGGATCTACGAGCAGTACTTC
CAISESAVGGIYEQYF
>TRBV5-6|-|TRBD1|TRBJ2-7
TGTGCCAGCAGCTTGGGGGACAGGGCCTACGAGCAGTACTTC
CASSLGDRAYEQYF
>TRBV5-5|-|-|TRBJ2-7
TGTGCCAGCAGCTACAGGAGACCGGAAAGCTCCTACGAGCAGTACTTC
CASSYRRPESSYEQYF
>TRBV18|-|TRBD2|TRBJ2-1
TGTGCCAGCTCACCACCTCCCAGCGGGAGTCGGTACTCGGGAGACAATGAGCAGTTCTTC
CASSPPPSGSRYSGDNEQFF
>TRBV2|-|TRBD2|TRBJ2-3
TGTGCCAGCAGTGATAGAAGCGGGAGAAGTGCAGATACGCAGTATTTT
CASSDRSGRSADTQYF
>TRBV19|-|TRBD1|TRBJ1-5
TGTGCCAGTAACCCGACAGGGGGCAGCAATCAGCCCCAGCATTTT
CASNPTGGSNQPQHF
>TRBV7-3|-|-|TRBJ1-2
TGTGCCAGCAGCTTAACCGGTGGTGGCTATGGCTACACCTTC
CASSLTGGGYGYTF
>TRBV27|few|-|TRBJ2-3
TGTGCCAGCAGTTTAGGGCACTCTAGCACAGATACGCAGTATTTT
CASSLGHSSTDTQYF
>TRBV13|-|TRBD2|TRBJ2-2
TGTGCCAGCAGCTTCGAAGAGCGGGAGAACACCGGGGAGCTGTTTTTT
CASSFEERENTGELFF
>TRBV3-1/TRBV3-2|-|TRBD2|TRBJ2-1
TGTGCCAGCAGCCAAGCGGTAATACGGCGGGAGGGCCCTAGGGATGAGCAGTTCTTC
CASSQAVIRREGPRDEQFF
>TRBV7-2|-|TRBD1|TRBJ2-2
TGTGCCAGCAGCCAGGGACAGGGGGGCCGCCTTGGCGGGGAGCTGTTTTTT
CASSQGQGGRLGGELFF
>TRBV7-9|-|-|TRBJ2-2
TGTGCCAGCAGCGTTTCGAGGACAGTGAACACCGGGGAGCTGTTTTTT
CASSVSRTVNTGELFF
>TRBV27|-|-|TRBJ2-7
TGTGCCAGCAGGGCCACAGGGCTTTCAACTTACGAGCAGTACTTC
CASRATGLSTYEQYF
>TRBV12-3/TRBV12-4|-|TRBD1|TRBJ1-1
TGTGCCAGCAGCTATGGACAGGGACAAGCTTTCTTT
CASSYGQGQAFF
>TRBV27|-|-|TRBJ2-7
TGTGCCAGCAGTTTAAGCCAGGGTAATCCCTACGAGCAGTACTTC
CASSLSQGNPYEQYF
>TRBV7-9|-|-|TRBJ1-4
TGTGCCAGCAGCTTAGGGCAGGGTGGAAGGGAAAAACTGTTTTTT
CASSLGQGGREKLFF
>TRBV20-1|-|-|TRBJ1-1
TGCAGTGCTTATCTCACAGTTGAAGCTTTCTTT
CSAYLTVEAFF
>TRBV3-1/TRBV3-2|-|-|TRBJ2-7
TGTGCCAGCAGCCAACCGGGATCTAAGCCCGAGCAGTACTTC
CASSQPGSKPEQYF
>TRBV7-2|once|-|TRBJ2-1
TGTGCCAGCAGCTCCCGTGGGGGCCCTGAGCAGTTCTTC
CASSSRGGPEQFF
>TRBV4-3|few|-|TRBJ2-1
TGCGCCAGCAGCCAAGATGTCGGGATGTACAATGAGCAGTTCTTC
CASSQDVGMYNEQFF
>TRBV7-9|once|-|TRBJ1-6
TGTGCCAGCAGCCCAAGGGGGTCACCCCTCCACTTT
CASSPRGSPLHF
>TRBV19|-|-|TRBJ2-3
TGTGCCAGTACAGGGGGCACAGATACGCAGTATTTT
CASTGGTDTQYF
>TRBV3-1/TRBV3-2|-|TRBD1|TRBJ1-2
TGTGCCAGCAGGCCTACCGGGACAGGGACGGCTGGCTACACCTTC
CASRPTGTGTAGYTF
>TRBV21-1|few|-|TRBJ1-6
TGTGCCAGCAGTTACGGGGGGGAGGGGGGCGTGACACCCCTCCACTTT
CASSYGGEGGVTPLHF
>TRBV6-6|-|TRBD1|TRBJ2-5
TGTGCCAGCAGAGGACAGGGGAAGGGAGAGACCCAGTACTTC
CASRGQGKGETQYF
>TRBV6-5|-|-|TRBJ2-7
TGTGCCAGCAGTTATTCCAGGGGACATTACGAGCAGTACTTC
CASSYSRGHYEQYF
>TRBV6-5|once|TRBD1|TRBJ1-5
TGTGCCAGCAGTCGACAGGGGCACAGCAATCAGCCCCAGCATTTT
CASSRQGHSNQPQHF
>TRBV30|-|-|TRBJ1-6
TGTGCCGCGGGGGAATTCTATAATTCACCCCTCCACTTT
CAAGEFYNSPLHF
>TRBV2|once|TRBD1|TRBJ1-4
TGTGCCAGCAGCCCGACAGGGAGTGAAAAACTGTTTTTT
CASSPTGSEKLFF
>TRBV28|-|-|TRBJ1-1
TGTGCCAGCAGGAACACAGTGAACACTGAAGCTTTCTTT
CASRNTVNTEAFF
>TRBV6-2/TRBV6-3|-|-|TRBJ2-7
TGTGCCAGCAGTTACGGGCAGATCTACGAGCAGTACTTC
CASSYGQIYEQYF
>TRBV7-8|-|TRBD2|TRBJ2-7
TGTGCCAGCAGCTCCGGGACTAGCTACGAGCAGTACTTC
CASSSGTSYEQYF
>TRBV2|-|TRBD1|TRBJ2-2
TGTGCCAGCATTGGGACAGGCAACACCGGGGAGCTGTTTTTT
CASIGTGNTGELFF
>TRBV4-2|-|TRBD1|TRBJ2-7
TGTGCCAGCAGGTCTCTGGGACAGGGGTTTCACGAGCAGTACTTC
CASRSLGQGFHEQYF
>TRBV3-1/TRBV3-2|-|TRBD1|TRBJ2-5
TGTGCCAGCAGCCTCGGGACAGTACACAAAGAGACCCAGTACTTC
CASSLGTVHKETQYF
>TRBV28|-|TRBD1|TRBJ2-7
TGTGCCAGCAGCCACCTAGTGGGACAGATCTCCTACGAGCAGTACTTC
CASSHLVGQISYEQYF
>TRBV3-1/TRBV3-2|once|TRBD2|TRBJ2-1
TGTGCCAGCAGCCAAGAGAAATCCAGACTAGCGGGACGTCCTGAGCAGTTCTTC
CASSQEKSRLAGRPEQFF
>TRBV3-1/TRBV3-2|few|TRBD1|TRBJ1-2
TGTGCCAGCAGCCAAGTGGGGACAGGGAGAATCGCAGGTGGCTACACCTTC
CASSQVGTGRIAGGYTF
>TRBV11-2|-|TRBD2|TRBJ2-3
TGTGCCAGCAGCTTAGGACTAGCGAACACAGATACGCAGTATTTT
CASSLGLANTDTQYF
>TRBV6-1|-|TRBD2|TRBJ2-3
TGTGCCAGCAGTGAAGTTCGGATGACTAGCGGGACCCCATCGCTGAATACGCAGTATTTT
CASSEVRMTSGTPSLNTQYF
>TRBV25-1|-|TRBD2|TRBJ2-7
TGTGCCAGCACCGGACTAGCGGGATATAAGGAGCAGTACTTC
CASTGLAGYKEQYF
>TRBV4-1|-|-|TRBJ2-7
TGCGCCAGCAGCCAAGATGGGGCGGGATACGAGCAGTACTTC
CASSQDGAGYEQYF
>TRBV4-3|-|-|TRBJ1-1
TGCGCCAGCAGCCAAGGGCGGGGATACACTGAAGCTTTCTTT
CASSQGRGYTEAFF
>TRBV19|-|-|TRBJ2-1
TGTGCCAGTAGCCGGTCCTACAATGAGCAGTTCTTC
CASSRSYNEQFF
>TRBV5-6|-|-|TRBJ1-5
TGTGCCAGCAGCTCCCGGGGCGGGGGGCCCCAGCATTTT
CASSSRGGGPQHF
>TRBV9|-|-|TRBJ1-2
TGTGCCGCCCACCAGGACACCTACCCCTCTAACTATGGCTACACCTTC
CAAHQDTYPSNYGYTF